One sample yielded the 9 T cell receptor beta chains listed below, sequenced in a study of breast tumors, draining lymph nodes, adjacent tissues. Samples came from axillary lymph nodes draining the breast cancer. Via MiXCR, TCRdb re-called the multiplex PCR reads, giving one row per CDR3 protein. The table lists 180,000 or so distinct CDR3 sequences, approximately 30% of them singletons, with 4% to 4.5% in the top ten. The sample consisted of axillary lymph node tissue. The receptors were sampled from a female donor with breast cancer. Some clones in this sample may be carry-over from other donors' samples.

This clonotype occurred many times. The V call is TRBV12-3 or TRBV12-4, the J call TRBJ1-2; D gene uncertain. The length of the CDR3 is 12 residues. Between the trimmed V and J ends, which lost 3 bases and 4 bases, there was a span of 6 bases. CDR3 loop: CASSFTGYGYTF. Written as DNA, the CDR3 is TGTGCCAGCAGTTTTACGGGCTATGGCTACACCTTC.

This clonotype was seen many times. The chain uses TRBV5-6 and TRBJ1-2, with D possibly being TRBD1 (5 bases). Trimming cost V 1 base and J 6 bases, with 16 bases left between them. From germline, CDR1 is SGHDT and CDR2 YYEEEE. This CDR3 region has 15 residues. The CDR3 spells CASSLLSWGLDGYTF. The CDR3, as DNA: TGTGCCAGCAGCTTGTTGTCGTGGGGCCTGGATGGCTACACCTTC.

Only a few counts were recorded for this clonotype. This sequence joins TRBV5-6 and TRBJ2-7; TRBD2 agrees at 8 bases. The CDR3 consists of 16 residues. Trimming took 1 base from V and 6 from J; bases not matched to a gene: 12. Per the germline V gene, CDR1 is SGHDT and CDR2 is YYEEEE. CDR3 DNA sequence: TGTGCCAGCAGCTTGCCCGGACCAGCGGGAGCGAGCGAGCAGTACTTC. Amino acids: CASSLPGPAGASEQYF.

Notes on this clonotype: One end of the junction is discordant with germline, which a read error may explain. V is TRBV2 and J is TRBJ2-6; D possibly matches TRBD1 or TRBD2 (6 bases each). CDR3 length: 15 residues. Germline V gene sequence: CDR1 SNHLY, CDR2 FYNNEI. CDR3 in amino acids: CASSAGASGTNVLTF. CDR3 nucleotides: TGTGCCAGCAGTGCGGGGGCTTCTGGGACCAACGTCCTGACTTTC. Full variable domain (rest looked up from reference TRBV2 and TRBJ2-6): EPEVTQTPSHQVTQMGQEVILRCVPISNHLYFYWYRQILGQKVEFLVSFYNNEISEKSEIFDDQFSVERPDGSNFTLKIRSTKLEDSAMYFCASSAGASGTNVLTFGAGSRLTVL.

This clonotype was found many times. This sequence joins TRBV24-1 and TRBJ2-1; 10 bases match TRBD2. This CDR3 is 14 amino acids long. The trim removed 4 bases at V and 7 bases at J, leaving 3 bases unmatched. Germline CDR1 reads KGHDR; CDR2 reads SFDVKD. DNA of the CDR3: TGTGCCACCAGTGAGGGACTAGCGAGAAATGAGCAGTTCTTC. Amino acids: CATSEGLARNEQFF.

The V and J genes are TRBV7-8 and TRBJ2-5; TRBD2 aligns across 12 bases. The V and J ends lost 1 base and 3 bases, in that order; junction bases with no gene match: 6. The CDR3 is made up of 17 amino acids. From germline, CDR1 is SGHVS and CDR2 FQNEAQ. The CDR3 here is CASSLGLAGEPEETQYF. DNA of the CDR3: TGTGCCAGCAGCTTAGGACTAGCGGGGGAGCCCGAAGAGACCCAGTACTTC.

This clonotype has at least ten counts. The gene calls are TRBV7-6 and TRBJ2-1; TRBD2 aligns across 7 bases. J was trimmed by 8 bases and V by 6 bases; bases with no gene match: 16. Germline V gives CDR1 SGHVS, CDR2 FNYEAQ. CDR3 size: 16 residues. The DNA for the CDR3 is TGTGCCAGCAGTTTAACTCTAGCGGCCAATGGGCATGAGCAGTTCTTC. Protein: CASSLTLAANGHEQFF.

In this sample, this clonotype turned up many times. The chain combines TRBV7-6 with TRBJ2-1, with 9 bases fitting TRBD1. This CDR3 region has 15 residues. CDR1 is SGHVS and CDR2 is FNYEAQ in the germline V gene. The V gene end was trimmed by 4 bases and the J gene end by 8 bases; junction bases not matched to a gene: 9. The CDR3, as DNA: TGTGCCAGCAGCTCCTCGGGACAGGGCCGAGATGAGCAGTTCTTC. Its protein is CASSSSGQGRDEQFF. The full variable domain, rest sourced from reference TRBV7-6 and TRBJ2-1, is GAGVSQSPRYKVTKRGQDVALRCDPISGHVSLYWYRQALGQGPEFLTYFNYEAQQDKSGLPNDRFSAERPEGSISTLTIQRTEQRDSAMYRCASSSSGQGRDEQFFGPGTRLTVL.

This clonotype was found many times. The chain couples TRBV9 to TRBJ2-2; D is unresolved. The CDR3 is 15 residues long. Per the germline V gene, CDR1 is SGDLS and CDR2 is YYNGEE. V was cut by 0 bases and J by 1 base, with 7 bases left in between. CDR3 region: CASSVARVNTGELFF. Here the CDR3 DNA reads TGTGCCAGCAGCGTAGCAAGGGTGAACACCGGGGAGCTGTTTTTT.